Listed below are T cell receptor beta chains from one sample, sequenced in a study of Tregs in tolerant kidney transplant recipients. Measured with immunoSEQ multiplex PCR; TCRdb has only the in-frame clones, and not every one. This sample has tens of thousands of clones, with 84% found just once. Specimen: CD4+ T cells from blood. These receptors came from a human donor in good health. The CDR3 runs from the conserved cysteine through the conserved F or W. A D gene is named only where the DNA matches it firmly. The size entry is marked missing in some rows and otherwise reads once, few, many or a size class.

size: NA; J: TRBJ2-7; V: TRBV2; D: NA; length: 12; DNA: TGTGCCAGCAGTGAATCCCTCTACGAGCAGTACTTC; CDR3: CASSESLYEQYF
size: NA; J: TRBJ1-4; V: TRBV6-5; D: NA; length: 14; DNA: TGTGCCAGCAGTCGTCAAGGGGGGGCAGAAAAACTGTTTTTT; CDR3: CASSRQGGAEKLFF
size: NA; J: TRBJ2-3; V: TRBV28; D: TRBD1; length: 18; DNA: TGTGCCAGCAGTTTATGGGGGACAGGGGCCTTAGACCCAGATACGCAGTATTTT; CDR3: CASSLWGTGALDPDTQYF
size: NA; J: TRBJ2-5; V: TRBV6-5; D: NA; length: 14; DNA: TGTGCCAGCAGTGAATTGGGCGGCCTGGGGACCCAGTACTTC; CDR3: CASSELGGLGTQYF
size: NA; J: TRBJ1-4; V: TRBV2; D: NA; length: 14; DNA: TGTGCCAGCAGTGAAAAAGGGGGGAATGAAAAACTGTTTTTT; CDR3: CASSEKGGNEKLFF
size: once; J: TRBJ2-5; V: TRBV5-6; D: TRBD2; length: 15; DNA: TGTGCCAGCAGCCCACTAGCGGGGGCGAGGGAGACCCAGTACTTC; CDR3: CASSPLAGARETQYF
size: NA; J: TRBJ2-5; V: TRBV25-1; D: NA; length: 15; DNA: TGTGCCAGCAGTGACCCCGGACGCTTCCAAGAGACCCAGTACTTC; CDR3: CASSDPGRFQETQYF
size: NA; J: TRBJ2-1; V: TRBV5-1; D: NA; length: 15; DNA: TGCGCCAGCAGCTTGGGCCCCATCTCCTACAATGAGCAGTTCTTC; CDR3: CASSLGPISYNEQFF
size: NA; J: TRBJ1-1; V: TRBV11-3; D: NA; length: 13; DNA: TGTGCCAGCAGCTCAGGGGCGTACACTGAAGCTTTCTTT; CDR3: CASSSGAYTEAFF
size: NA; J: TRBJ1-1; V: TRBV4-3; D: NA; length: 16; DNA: TGCGCCAGCAGCGGCCGGACAGCAGGGATGGGCACTGAAGCTTTCTTT; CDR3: CASSGRTAGMGTEAFF
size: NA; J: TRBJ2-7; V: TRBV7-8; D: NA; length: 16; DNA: TGTGCCAGCGGGGAGGGAGACGCGGGGGCGTTCTACGAGCAGTACTTC; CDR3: CASGEGDAGAFYEQYF
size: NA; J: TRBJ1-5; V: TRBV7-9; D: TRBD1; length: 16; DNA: TGTGCCAGCAGCTCCACAGGGGCGGATGGCAATCAGCCCCAGCATTTT; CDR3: CASSSTGADGNQPQHF
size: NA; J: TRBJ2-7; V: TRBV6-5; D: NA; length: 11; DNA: TGTGCCAGCAGCCAGGGGTTCGAGCAGTACTTC; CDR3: CASSQGFEQYF
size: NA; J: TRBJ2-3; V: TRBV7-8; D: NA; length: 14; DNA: TGTGCCAGCAGCTCACTAGAACCCACAGATACGCAGTATTTT; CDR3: CASSSLEPTDTQYF
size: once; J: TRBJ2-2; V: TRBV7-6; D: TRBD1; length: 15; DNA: TGTGCCAGCCGCCCTTACCGGGACAGCCTGAATGCGCTGTTTTTT; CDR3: CASRPYRDSLNALFF
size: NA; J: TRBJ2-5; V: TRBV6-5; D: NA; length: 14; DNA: TGTGCCAGCAGTTACTCGAATGGAGTAGAGACCCAGTACTTC; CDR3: CASSYSNGVETQYF
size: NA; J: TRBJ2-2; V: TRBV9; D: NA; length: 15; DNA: TGTGCCAGCAGCGTGGAGCCCACTTATGGAGGGGAGCTGTTTTTT; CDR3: CASSVEPTYGGELFF
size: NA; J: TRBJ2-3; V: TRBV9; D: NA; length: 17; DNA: TGTGCCAGCAGCGTGAGCCCCCACGGGGTTAGCACAGATACGCAGTATTTT; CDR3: CASSVSPHGVSTDTQYF
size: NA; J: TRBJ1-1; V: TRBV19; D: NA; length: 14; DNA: TGTGCCAGTATGAAGGCAGGGCGAAACACTGAAGCTTTCTTT; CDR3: CASMKAGRNTEAFF
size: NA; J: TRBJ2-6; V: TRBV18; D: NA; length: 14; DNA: TGTGCCAGCTCATCAAGCTCTGGGGCCAACGTCCTGACTTTC; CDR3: CASSSSSGANVLTF
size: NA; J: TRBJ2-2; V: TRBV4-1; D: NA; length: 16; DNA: TGCGCCAGCAGCTCCCGCCAGGGGTATCCCACCGGGGAGCTGTTTTTT; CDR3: CASSSRQGYPTGELFF
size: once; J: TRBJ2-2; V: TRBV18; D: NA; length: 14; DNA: TGTGCCAGCTCACCACAGGGGCACACCGGGGAGCTGTTTTTT; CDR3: CASSPQGHTGELFF
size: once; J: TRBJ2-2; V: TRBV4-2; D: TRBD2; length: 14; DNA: TGTGCCAGCAGCCCCACTAGCGGCACCGGGGAGCTGTTTTTT; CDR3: CASSPTSGTGELFF
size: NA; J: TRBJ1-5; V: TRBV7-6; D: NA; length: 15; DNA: TGTGCCAGCAGCTTAGGTCCGGCAGTAAACCAGCCCCAGCATTTT; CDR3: CASSLGPAVNQPQHF
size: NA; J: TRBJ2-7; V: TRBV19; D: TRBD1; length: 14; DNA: TGTGCCAGTAGACCCCCGGGACAGGGATACGAGCAGTACTTC; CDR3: CASRPPGQGYEQYF
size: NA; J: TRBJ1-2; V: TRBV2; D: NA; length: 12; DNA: TGTGCCAGCAGTGACAGGAGCTATGGCTACACCTTC; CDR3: CASSDRSYGYTF
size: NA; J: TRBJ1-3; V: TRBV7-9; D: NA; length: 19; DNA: TGTGCCAGCAGCTTAGTTCATTTTAAAGACGGTACCTCTGGAAACACCATATATTTT; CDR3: CASSLVHFKDGTSGNTIYF
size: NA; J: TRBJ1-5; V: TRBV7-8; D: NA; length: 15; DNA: TGTGCCAGCAGCTTAAACGCTAATAGCAATCAGCCCCAGCATTTT; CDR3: CASSLNANSNQPQHF
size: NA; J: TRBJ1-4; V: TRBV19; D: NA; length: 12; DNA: TGTGCCAGTAGTATAGGCCAGGGGCGAACGGCTTTT; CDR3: CASSIGQGRTAF
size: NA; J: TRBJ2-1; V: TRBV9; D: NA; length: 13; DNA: TGTGCCAGCAGCACGGGATTGCTGGCTGAGCAGTTCTTC; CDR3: CASSTGLLAEQFF
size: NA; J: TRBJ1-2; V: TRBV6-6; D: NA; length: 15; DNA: TGTGCCAGCAGTGATATTAGGGAACAGGGCCATGGCTACACCTTC; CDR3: CASSDIREQGHGYTF
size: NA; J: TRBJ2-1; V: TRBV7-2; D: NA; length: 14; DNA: TGTGCCAGCAGCTTTTCTAGCTTCTACAATGAGCAGTTCTTC; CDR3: CASSFSSFYNEQFF
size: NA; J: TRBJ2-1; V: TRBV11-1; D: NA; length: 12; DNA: TGTGCCAGCAGCTTGGGTCCCAATGAGCAGTTCTTC; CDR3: CASSLGPNEQFF
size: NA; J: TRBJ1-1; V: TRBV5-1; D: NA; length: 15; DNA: TGCGCCAGCAGTCCACAGGATCCGTTGAACACTGAAGCTTTCTTT; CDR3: CASSPQDPLNTEAFF
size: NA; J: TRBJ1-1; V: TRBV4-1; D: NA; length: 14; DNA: TGCGCCAGCAGAGGGACCTTGAAAAACACTGAAGCTTTCTTT; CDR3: CASRGTLKNTEAFF
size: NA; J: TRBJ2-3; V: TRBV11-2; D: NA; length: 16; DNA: TGTGCCAGCAGCTTAGGGTGGGGGGCCCAGACAGATACGCAGTATTTT; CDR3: CASSLGWGAQTDTQYF
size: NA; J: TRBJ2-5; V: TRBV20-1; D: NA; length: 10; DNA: TGCAGTGCCCTATGGGAGACCCAGTACTTC; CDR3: CSALWETQYF
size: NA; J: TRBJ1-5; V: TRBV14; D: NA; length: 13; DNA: TGTGCCAGCAGCCGTTTCTATGGTCAGCCCCAGCATTTT; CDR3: CASSRFYGQPQHF
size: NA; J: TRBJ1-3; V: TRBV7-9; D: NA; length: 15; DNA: TGTGCCAGCAGCTTAGGGTTGAGCTCTGGAAACACCATATATTTT; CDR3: CASSLGLSSGNTIYF
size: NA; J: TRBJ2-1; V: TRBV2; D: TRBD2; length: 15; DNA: TGTGCCAGCATCAACGGTCCTAGCGGATACAATGAGCAGTTCTTC; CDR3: CASINGPSGYNEQFF
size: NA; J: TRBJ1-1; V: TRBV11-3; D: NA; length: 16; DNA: TGTGCCAGCAGCTTAGATGATTTAGGAGCGAACACTGAAGCTTTCTTT; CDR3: CASSLDDLGANTEAFF
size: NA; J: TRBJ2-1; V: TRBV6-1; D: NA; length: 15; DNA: TGTGCCAGCTCTAAGCGAGAGTTCCTCTACAATGAGCAGTTCTTC; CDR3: CASSKREFLYNEQFF
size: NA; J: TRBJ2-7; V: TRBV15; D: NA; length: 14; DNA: TGTGCCACCAGCAGAGGTCAGGGCTGGGGAGAGCAGTACTTC; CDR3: CATSRGQGWGEQYF
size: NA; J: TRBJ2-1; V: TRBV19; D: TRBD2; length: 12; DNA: TGTGCCAGTGGGTGGCGGGAGGGTGAGCAGTTCTTC; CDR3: CASGWREGEQFF
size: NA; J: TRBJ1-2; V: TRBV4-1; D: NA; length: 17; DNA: TGCGCCAGCAGCCAAGATTGGCAGGGGAAAGCTAACTATGGCTACACCTTC; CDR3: CASSQDWQGKANYGYTF
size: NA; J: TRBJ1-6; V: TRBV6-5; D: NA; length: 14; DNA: TGTGCCAGCAGCCCCGACAGGACCGTTTCACCCCTCCACTTT; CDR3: CASSPDRTVSPLHF
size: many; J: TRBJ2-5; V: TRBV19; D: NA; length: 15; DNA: TGTGCCAGTCGACTGATGGCGGGGGCACAAGAGACCCAGTACTTC; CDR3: CASRLMAGAQETQYF